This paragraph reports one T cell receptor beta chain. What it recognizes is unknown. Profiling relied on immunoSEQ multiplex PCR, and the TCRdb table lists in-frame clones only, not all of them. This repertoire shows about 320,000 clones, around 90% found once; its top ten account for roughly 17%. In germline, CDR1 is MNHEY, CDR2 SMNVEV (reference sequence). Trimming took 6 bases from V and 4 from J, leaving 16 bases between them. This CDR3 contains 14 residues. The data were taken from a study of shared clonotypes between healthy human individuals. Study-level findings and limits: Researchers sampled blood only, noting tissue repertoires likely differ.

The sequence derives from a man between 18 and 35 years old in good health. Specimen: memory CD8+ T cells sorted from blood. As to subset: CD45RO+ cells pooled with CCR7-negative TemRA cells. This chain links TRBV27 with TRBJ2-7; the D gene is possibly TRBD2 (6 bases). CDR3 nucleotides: TGTGCCAGCAGCAACCGGGACTCCACTTACGAGCAGTACTTC. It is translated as CASSNRDSTYEQYF.